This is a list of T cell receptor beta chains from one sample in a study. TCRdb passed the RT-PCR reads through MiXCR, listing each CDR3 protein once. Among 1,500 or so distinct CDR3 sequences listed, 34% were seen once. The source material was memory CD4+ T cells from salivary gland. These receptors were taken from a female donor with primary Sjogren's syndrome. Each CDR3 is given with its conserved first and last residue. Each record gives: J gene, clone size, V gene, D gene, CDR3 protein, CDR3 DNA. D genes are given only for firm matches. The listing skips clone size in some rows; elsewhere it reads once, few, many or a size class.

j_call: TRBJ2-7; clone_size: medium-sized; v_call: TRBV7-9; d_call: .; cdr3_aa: CASSFWAADEQYF; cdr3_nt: TGTGCCAGCAGCTTTTGGGCCGCGGACGAGCAGTACTTC
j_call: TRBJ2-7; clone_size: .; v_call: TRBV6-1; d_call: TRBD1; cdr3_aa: CASSEGRTGLPYEQYF; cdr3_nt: TGTGCCAGCAGTGAAGGCCGGACAGGGCTACCCTACGAGCAGTACTTC
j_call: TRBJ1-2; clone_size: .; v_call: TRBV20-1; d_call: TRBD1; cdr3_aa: CSATRSGGKRGGYTF; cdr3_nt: TGCAGTGCTACGAGGTCAGGGGGCAAGCGCGGTGGCTACACCTTC
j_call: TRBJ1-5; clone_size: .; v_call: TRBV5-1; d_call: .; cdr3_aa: CASSESDGNQPQHF; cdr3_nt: TGCGCCAGCAGCGAATCGGACGGCAATCAGCCCCAGCATTTT
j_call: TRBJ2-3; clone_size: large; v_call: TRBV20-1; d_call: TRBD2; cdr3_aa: CSARDPAASGGRFPPDTQYF; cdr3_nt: TGCAGTGCTAGAGACCCCGCGGCTAGCGGGGGCCGATTCCCCCCAGATACGCAGTATTTT
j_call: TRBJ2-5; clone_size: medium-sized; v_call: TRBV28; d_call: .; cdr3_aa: CASRQVTKTQYF; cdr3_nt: TGTGCCAGCAGGCAGGTGACGAAGACCCAGTACTTC
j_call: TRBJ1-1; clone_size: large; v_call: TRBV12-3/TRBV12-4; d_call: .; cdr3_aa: CASNQGPTEAFF; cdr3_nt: TGTGCCAGCAACCAAGGGCCCACTGAAGCTTTCTTT
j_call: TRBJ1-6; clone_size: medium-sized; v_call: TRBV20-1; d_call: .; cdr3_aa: CSAPPIGSFGNNSPLHF; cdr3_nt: TGCAGTGCTCCCCCGATAGGGAGCTTCGGAAATAATTCACCCCTCCACTTT
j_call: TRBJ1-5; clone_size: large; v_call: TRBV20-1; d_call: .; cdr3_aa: CSARVGGGNQPQHF; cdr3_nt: TGCAGTGCTAGAGTGGGTGGGGGCAATCAGCCCCAGCATTTT
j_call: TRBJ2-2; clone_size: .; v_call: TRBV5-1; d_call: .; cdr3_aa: CASSPTARGANTGELFF; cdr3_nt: TGCGCCAGCAGCCCCACCGCCAGGGGGGCGAACACCGGGGAGCTGTTTTTT
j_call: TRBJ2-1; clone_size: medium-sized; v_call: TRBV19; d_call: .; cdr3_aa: CASSIDLTGTNEQFF; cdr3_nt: TGTGCCAGTAGTATAGATTTAACCGGGACCAATGAGCAGTTCTTC
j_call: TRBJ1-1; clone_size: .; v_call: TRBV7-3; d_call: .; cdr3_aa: CASSQGLQGLAFF; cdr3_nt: TGTGCCAGCAGCCAGGGACTCCAGGGCTTAGCTTTCTTT
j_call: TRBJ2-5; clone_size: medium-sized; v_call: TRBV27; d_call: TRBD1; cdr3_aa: CASSPGQGGTQYF; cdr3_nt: TGTGCCAGCAGTCCCGGACAGGGAGGGACCCAGTACTTC
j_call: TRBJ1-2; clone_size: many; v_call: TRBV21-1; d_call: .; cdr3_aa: CASSNREGYTF; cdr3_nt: TGTGCCAGCAGCAACAGGGAGGGCTACACCTTC
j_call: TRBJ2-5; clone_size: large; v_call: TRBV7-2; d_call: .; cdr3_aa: CASSQSLGTQYF; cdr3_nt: TGTGCCAGCAGCCAGTCTCTAGGGACCCAGTACTTC
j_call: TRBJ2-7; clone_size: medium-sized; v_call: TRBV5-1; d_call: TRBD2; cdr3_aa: CASSLGGGSYEQYF; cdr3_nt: TGCGCCAGCAGCTTGGGCGGGGGCTCCTACGAGCAGTACTTC
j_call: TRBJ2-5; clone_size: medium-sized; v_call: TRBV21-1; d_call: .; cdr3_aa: CASSPSQGGLEETQYF; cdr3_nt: TGTGCCAGCAGCCCCAGCCAGGGAGGTCTCGAAGAGACCCAGTACTTC
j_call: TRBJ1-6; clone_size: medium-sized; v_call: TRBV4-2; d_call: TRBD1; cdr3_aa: CASSQDWTGYSPLHF; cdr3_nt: TGTGCCAGCAGCCAAGATTGGACAGGGTATTCACCCCTCCACTTT
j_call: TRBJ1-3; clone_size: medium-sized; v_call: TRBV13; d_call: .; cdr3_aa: CASAQGYPGNTIYF; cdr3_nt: TGTGCCAGCGCCCAGGGATACCCTGGAAACACCATATATTTT
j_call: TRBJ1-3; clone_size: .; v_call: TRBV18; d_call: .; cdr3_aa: CASSLQDSGNTIYF; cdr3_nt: TGTGCCAGCTCACTTCAAGACAGTGGAAACACCATATATTTT
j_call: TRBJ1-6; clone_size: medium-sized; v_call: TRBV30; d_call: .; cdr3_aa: CAWRVKGSSPLHF; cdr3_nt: TGTGCCTGGAGGGTTAAGGGATCTTCACCCCTCCACTTT
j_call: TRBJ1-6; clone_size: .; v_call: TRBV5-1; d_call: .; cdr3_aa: CASSLGDVNSPLHF; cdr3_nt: TGCGCCAGCAGCTTGGGGGACGTCAATTCACCCCTCCACTTT
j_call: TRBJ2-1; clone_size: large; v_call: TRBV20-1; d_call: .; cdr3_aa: CSASLGGKYNEQFF; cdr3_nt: TGCAGTGCTAGCTTGGGGGGAAAGTACAATGAGCAGTTCTTC
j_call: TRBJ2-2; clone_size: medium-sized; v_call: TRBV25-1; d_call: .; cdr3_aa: CASRGTGELFF; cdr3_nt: TGTGCCAGCAGGGGAACCGGGGAGCTGTTTTTT